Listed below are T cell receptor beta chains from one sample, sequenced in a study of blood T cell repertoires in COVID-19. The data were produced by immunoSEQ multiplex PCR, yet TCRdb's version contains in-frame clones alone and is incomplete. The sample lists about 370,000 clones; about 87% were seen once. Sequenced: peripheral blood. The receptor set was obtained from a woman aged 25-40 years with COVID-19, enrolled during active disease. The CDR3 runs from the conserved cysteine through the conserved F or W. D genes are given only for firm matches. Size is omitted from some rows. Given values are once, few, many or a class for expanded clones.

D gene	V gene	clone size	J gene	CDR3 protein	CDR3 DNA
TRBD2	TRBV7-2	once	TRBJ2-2	CASSLMAGVNTGELFF	TGTGCCAGCAGCTTAATGGCGGGAGTAAACACCGGGGAGCTGTTTTTT
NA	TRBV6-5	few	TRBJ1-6	CASSSTGFNSPLHF	TGTGCCAGCAGTTCTACAGGGTTTAATTCACCCCTCCACTTT
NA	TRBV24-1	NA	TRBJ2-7	CATSESGPQVEQYF	TGTGCCACCAGTGAGTCCGGCCCCCAGGTGGAGCAGTACTTC
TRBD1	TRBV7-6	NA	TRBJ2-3	CASSLAEGQGVTDTQYF	TGTGCCAGCAGCTTAGCGGAGGGACAGGGGGTGACAGATACGCAGTATTTT
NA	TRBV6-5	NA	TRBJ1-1	CASSSQRTETEAFF	TGTGCCAGCAGTTCCCAAAGGACTGAAACTGAAGCTTTCTTT
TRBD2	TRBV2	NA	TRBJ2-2	CASNPRTSGSNTGELFF	TGTGCCAGCAACCCGAGGACTAGCGGGTCGAACACCGGGGAGCTGTTTTTT
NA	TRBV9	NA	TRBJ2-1	CASSVASGGYLDEQFF	TGTGCCAGCAGCGTAGCCTCAGGGGGGTACCTTGATGAGCAGTTCTTC
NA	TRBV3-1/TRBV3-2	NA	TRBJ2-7	CASSQGGLEQYF	TGTGCCAGCAGCCAAGGGGGCCTCGAGCAGTACTTC
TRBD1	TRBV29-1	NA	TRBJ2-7	CSVADRGQYF	TGCAGCGTCGCGGACAGGGGGCAGTACTTC
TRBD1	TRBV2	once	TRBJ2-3	CASLGTGGFRTDTQYF	TGTGCCAGCCTTGGAACAGGGGGCTTTCGGACAGATACGCAGTATTTT
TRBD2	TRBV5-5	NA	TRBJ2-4	CASSLGRSSGRAWGIQYF	TGTGCCAGCAGCTTGGGGCGCTCTAGCGGGAGGGCCTGGGGCATTCAGTACTTC
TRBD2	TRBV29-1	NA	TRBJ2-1	CSGGLAGVNEQFF	TGCAGCGGGGGACTAGCGGGAGTAAATGAGCAGTTCTTC
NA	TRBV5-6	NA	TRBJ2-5	CASSLVQGGYQETQYF	TGTGCCAGCAGCTTGGTCCAGGGGGGCTACCAAGAGACCCAGTACTTC
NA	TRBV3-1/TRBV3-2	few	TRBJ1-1	CATGGPDTEAFF	TGTGCCACCGGGGGGCCGGACACTGAAGCTTTCTTT
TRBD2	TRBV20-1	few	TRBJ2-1	CSASSGLASSYNEQFF	TGCAGTGCTAGTTCAGGACTAGCGAGCTCCTACAATGAGCAGTTCTTC
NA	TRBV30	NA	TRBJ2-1	CARKEYNEQFF	TGTGCCCGGAAAGAGTACAATGAGCAGTTCTTC
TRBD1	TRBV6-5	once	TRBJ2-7	CASSTGTGVYEQYF	TGTGCCAGCAGCACCGGGACAGGGGTCTACGAGCAGTACTTC
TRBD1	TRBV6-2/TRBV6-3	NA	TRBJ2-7	CASSSRQGSLYEQYF	TGTGCCAGCAGTTCCAGACAGGGGTCCCTCTACGAGCAGTACTTC
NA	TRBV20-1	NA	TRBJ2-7	CSGLQDYEQYF	TGCAGTGGCTTACAGGATTACGAGCAGTACTTC
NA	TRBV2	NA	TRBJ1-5	CASSEWANQPQHF	TGTGCCAGCAGTGAGTGGGCCAATCAGCCCCAGCATTTT
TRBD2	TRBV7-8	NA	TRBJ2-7	CASRPTSGTFYEQYF	TGTGCCAGCAGACCTACTAGCGGAACCTTCTACGAGCAGTACTTC
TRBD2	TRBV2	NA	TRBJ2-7	CASKRSGRAFEQYF	TGTGCCAGCAAGAGGAGCGGGAGGGCCTTCGAGCAGTACTTC
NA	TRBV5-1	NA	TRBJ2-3	CASSLVGPGADTQYF	TGCGCCAGCAGCTTGGTCGGGCCCGGGGCAGATACGCAGTATTTT
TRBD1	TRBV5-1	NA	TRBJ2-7	CASSLLSSDRGIYEQYF	TGCGCCAGCAGCCTCCTATCCTCGGACAGGGGGATTTACGAGCAGTACTTC
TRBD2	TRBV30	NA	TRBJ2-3	CAWTIFGGTDTQYF	TGTGCCTGGACTATATTCGGGGGGACAGATACGCAGTATTTT
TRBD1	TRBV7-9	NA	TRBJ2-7	CASSFQGDSYEQYF	TGTGCCAGCAGCTTTCAGGGGGATTCCTACGAGCAGTACTTC
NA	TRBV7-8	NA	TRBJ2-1	CASSSLRGSGEQFF	TGTGCCAGCAGCTCCCTAAGGGGCTCGGGTGAGCAGTTCTTC
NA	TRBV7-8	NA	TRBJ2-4	CASSLAQKAKNIQYF	TGTGCCAGCAGCTTAGCGCAGAAAGCCAAAAACATTCAGTACTTC
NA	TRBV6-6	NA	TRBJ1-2	CASSFSGKFYGYTF	TGTGCCAGCAGCTTTAGCGGGAAATTCTATGGCTACACCTTC
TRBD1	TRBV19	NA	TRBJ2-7	CASSVSGQYYEQYF	TGTGCCAGTAGTGTTTCGGGACAGTACTACGAGCAGTACTTC
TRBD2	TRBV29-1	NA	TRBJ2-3	CSVDGSGLAALTDTQYF	TGCAGCGTTGACGGGAGCGGACTAGCGGCCCTCACAGATACGCAGTATTTT
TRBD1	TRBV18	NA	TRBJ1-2	CASSPQDRGLGYTF	TGTGCCAGCTCACCACAGGACAGGGGGCTGGGCTACACCTTC
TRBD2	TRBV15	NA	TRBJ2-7	CATSREGLAEAYEQYF	TGTGCCACCAGCAGAGAAGGGCTAGCGGAGGCCTACGAGCAGTACTTC
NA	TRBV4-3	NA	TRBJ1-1	CASSQAQSSNTEAFF	TGCGCCAGCAGCCAAGCTCAGTCTTCGAACACTGAAGCTTTCTTT
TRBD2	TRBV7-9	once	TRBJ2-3	CASSAELAGGTDTQYF	TGTGCCAGCAGCGCCGAACTAGCGGGAGGCACAGATACGCAGTATTTT
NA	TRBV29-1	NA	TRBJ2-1	CSVPLKGGYNEQFF	TGCAGCGTTCCCCTTAAGGGGGGGTACAATGAGCAGTTCTTC
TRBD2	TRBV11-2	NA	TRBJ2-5	CASSLPVSRERETQYF	TGTGCCAGCAGCTTACCCGTTTCGCGGGAGCGAGAGACCCAGTACTTC
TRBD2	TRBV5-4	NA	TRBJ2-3	CASSLEGGRAADTQYF	TGTGCCAGCAGCTTGGAGGGCGGGAGGGCCGCAGATACGCAGTATTTT
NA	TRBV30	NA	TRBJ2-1	CAWRWGQFYNEQFF	TGTGCCTGGAGATGGGGCCAATTTTACAATGAGCAGTTCTTC
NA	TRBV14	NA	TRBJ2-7	CASSQDLGGHEQYF	TGTGCCAGCAGCCAAGATCTGGGGGGTCACGAGCAGTACTTC
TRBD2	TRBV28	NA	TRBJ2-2	CASSPAGLAGDVRMTGELFF	TGTGCCAGCAGTCCGGCGGGACTAGCGGGAGACGTCCGAATGACCGGGGAGCTGTTTTTT
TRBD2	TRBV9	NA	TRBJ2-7	CASSAGEGYEQYF	TGTGCCAGCAGCGCGGGGGAGGGTTACGAGCAGTACTTC
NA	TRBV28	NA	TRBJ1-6	CASGTPLHF	TGTGCCAGCGGCACACCCCTCCACTTT
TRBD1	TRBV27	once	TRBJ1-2	CASSSGDRVGYGYTF	TGTGCCAGCAGTTCCGGGGACAGGGTGGGCTATGGCTACACCTTC
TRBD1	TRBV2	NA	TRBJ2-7	CASSALTGWTYEQYF	TGTGCCAGCAGTGCCTTGACAGGGTGGACCTACGAGCAGTACTTC
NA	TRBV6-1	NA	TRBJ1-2	CASSERRPNYGYTF	TGTGCCAGCAGTGAACGGAGACCTAACTATGGCTACACCTTC
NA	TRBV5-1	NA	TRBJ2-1	CASSLEGVNEQFF	TGCGCCAGCAGCTTGGAGGGAGTCAATGAGCAGTTCTTC
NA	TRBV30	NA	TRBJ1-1	CAWSVGVWAFF	TGTGCCTGGAGTGTAGGGGTGTGGGCTTTCTTT
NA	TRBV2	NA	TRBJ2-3	CASSVGDTQYF	TGTGCCAGCAGTGTCGGGGATACGCAGTATTTT
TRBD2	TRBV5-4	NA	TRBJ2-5	CASSLDGTSVQETQYF	TGTGCCAGCAGCCTCGACGGGACTAGCGTCCAAGAGACCCAGTACTTC
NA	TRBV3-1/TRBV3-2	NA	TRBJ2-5	CASQDIRETQYF	TGTGCCAGCCAGGACATCCGGGAGACCCAGTACTTC
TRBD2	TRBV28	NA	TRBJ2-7	CASRLTSGRLYEQYF	TGTGCCAGCAGACTTACTAGCGGGAGGCTTTACGAGCAGTACTTC
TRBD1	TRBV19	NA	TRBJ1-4	CASSRQGAANEKLFF	TGTGCCAGTAGTAGACAGGGGGCGGCTAATGAAAAACTGTTTTTT
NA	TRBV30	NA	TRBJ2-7	CAWSDRVSYEQYF	TGTGCCTGGAGTGATCGGGTATCCTACGAGCAGTACTTC
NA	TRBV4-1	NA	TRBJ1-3	CASSQDRGSNTIYF	TGCGCCAGCAGCCAAGACCGGGGTTCAAACACCATATATTTT
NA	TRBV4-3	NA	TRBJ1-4	CASSLREGGDEKLFF	TGCGCCAGCAGCCTCAGGGAGGGGGGGGATGAAAAACTGTTTTTT
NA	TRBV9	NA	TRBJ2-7	CASSVTQGEQYF	TGTGCCAGCAGCGTAACCCAGGGAGAGCAGTACTTC